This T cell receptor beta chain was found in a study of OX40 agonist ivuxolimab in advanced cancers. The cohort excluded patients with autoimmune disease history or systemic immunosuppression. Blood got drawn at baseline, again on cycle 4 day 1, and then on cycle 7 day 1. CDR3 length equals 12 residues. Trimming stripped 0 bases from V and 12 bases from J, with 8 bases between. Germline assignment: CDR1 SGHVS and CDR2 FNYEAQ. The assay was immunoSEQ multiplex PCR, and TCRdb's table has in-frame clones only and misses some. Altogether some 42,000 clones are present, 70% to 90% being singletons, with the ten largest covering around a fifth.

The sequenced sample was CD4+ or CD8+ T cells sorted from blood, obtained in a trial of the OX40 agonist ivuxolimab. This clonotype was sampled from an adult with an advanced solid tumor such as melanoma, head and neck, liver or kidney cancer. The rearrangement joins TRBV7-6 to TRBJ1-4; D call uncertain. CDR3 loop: CASSLASRELFF. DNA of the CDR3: TGTGCCAGCAGCTTAGCGTCGAGGGAACTGTTTTTT.